This note documents a single T cell receptor beta chain sequence. The antigen is not known. Trimming removed 5 bases from V and 3 bases from J, with 17 bases in between. There are 15 residues in the CDR3. CDR1 is MDHEN, CDR2 SYDVKM, per germline. The data originate from a study of cytomegalovirus exposure and HLA in healthy donors. Generated by immunoSEQ multiplex PCR, the TCRdb table keeps only in-frame clones and is missing some. The sample includes roughly 330,000 clones, about 90% of them seen just once. Study-wide results and limits: Subsequent analysis found a tendency for first-cohort TCR clusters to co-occur within the 120 or so validation repertoires. Associated with cytomegalovirus, according to the listing, were some 180 TCR beta chains. Reported results showed that the classifier diagnosed cytomegalovirus status with high specificity and sensitivity.

This TCR derives from a woman in her twenties or thirties in good health and CMV-seropositive. The J gene is TRBJ2-7, the V gene TRBV28; maybe TRBD2 (6 bases). The sample consisted of PBMCs. The CDR3 sequence: CASSRLGGGSYEQYF. DNA for the CDR3: TGTGCCAGCAGTCGTTTGGGGGGAGGCAGCTACGAGCAGTACTTC.